The rows below give T cell receptor beta chains drawn from one sample of a study of T cell repertoires in cytomegalovirus infection. Their recognized antigens are unknown. TCRdb reanalysed the reads using MiXCR and keeps one entry per CDR3 protein. The sample yields a few hundred thousand distinct CDR3 sequences, 29% seen once. The input for sequencing was cultured PBMCs, taken from culture after CMV antigen stimulation. The source is a human donor in good health (CMV status not recorded). Some clones in this sample may be carry-over from other donors' samples. Both conserved end residues are part of each CDR3. The D gene is left open where the match is weak. Expanded clones get a size class; other rows say once, few or many, or leave the size out.

>TRBJ1-1|TRBD1|NA|TRBV25-1
CASSELDRAAEAFF
TGTGCCAGCAGTGAACTTGACAGGGCGGCTGAAGCTTTCTTT
>TRBJ2-1|NA|NA|TRBV19
CASSRKVDGHNEQFF
TGTGCCAGTAGTAGAAAGGTGGACGGACACAATGAGCAGTTCTTC
>TRBJ2-7|TRBD2|few|TRBV5-1
CASSSTAGTSGRIGYEQYF
TGCGCCAGCAGCTCTACTGCCGGGACTAGCGGGAGGATTGGCTACGAGCAGTACTTC
>TRBJ1-1|TRBD1|few|TRBV7-9
CASYRDRAGGTEAFF
TGTGCCAGCTACCGGGACAGGGCTGGAGGCACTGAAGCTTTCTTT
>TRBJ2-5|NA|few|TRBV5-6
CASDSWGGAMETQYF
TGTGCCAGCGACTCATGGGGGGGGGCGATGGAGACCCAGTACTTC
>TRBJ1-2|NA|NA|TRBV10-3
CAIRQNYGYTF
TGTGCCATCAGACAGAACTATGGCTACACCTTC
>TRBJ2-7|NA|few|TRBV18
CASSQPPGTYEQYF
TGTGCCAGCTCGCAACCCCCCGGGACCTACGAGCAGTACTTC
>TRBJ2-7|TRBD1|NA|TRBV20-1
CSAQDRGRSLYEQYF
TGCAGTGCTCAAGACAGGGGTCGGTCTCTTTACGAGCAGTACTTC
>TRBJ2-3|TRBD1|few|TRBV7-9
CASSFDRAMLSTDTQYF
TGTGCCAGCAGTTTTGACAGGGCCATGCTTAGCACAGATACGCAGTATTTT
>TRBJ2-5|TRBD2|NA|TRBV15
CATSIFSGTTQYF
TGTGCCACCAGCATATTTAGCGGGACGACCCAGTACTTC
>TRBJ2-7|NA|NA|TRBV11-1
CASSLRGRTYEQYF
TGTGCCAGCAGCTTGCGGGGAAGGACCTACGAGCAGTACTTC
>TRBJ1-3|NA|few|TRBV11-2
CASSLQRNTIYF
TGTGCCAGCAGCCTACAGCGGAACACCATATATTTT
>TRBJ2-2|NA|few|TRBV12-3/TRBV12-4
CASSRHPGELFF
TGTGCCAGCAGTCGACATCCCGGGGAGCTGTTTTTT
>TRBJ1-6|NA|NA|TRBV7-9
CASSPGEEISPLHF
TGTGCCAGCAGCCCAGGGGAGGAGATTTCACCCCTCCACTTT
>TRBJ2-3|TRBD1|NA|TRBV7-6
CASSRDSHTDTQYF
TGTGCCAGCAGCCGGGACAGCCACACAGATACGCAGTATTTT
>TRBJ2-6|NA|NA|TRBV4-1
CASSQAVDRPFGGANVLTF
TGCGCCAGCAGCCAAGCGGTGGACAGACCTTTTGGAGGGGCCAACGTCCTGACTTTC
>TRBJ1-5|NA|NA|TRBV5-1
CASSLGGTNQPQHF
TGCGCCAGCAGCTTGGGTGGGACGAATCAGCCCCAGCATTTT
>TRBJ2-5|NA|few|TRBV6-6
CASTHREGETQYF
TGTGCCAGCACCCACAGGGAGGGGGAGACCCAGTACTTC
>TRBJ1-4|TRBD1|few|TRBV10-2
CASSDWGTGAEKLFF
TGCGCCAGCAGTGATTGGGGGACAGGGGCTGAAAAACTGTTTTTT
>TRBJ2-1|TRBD2|many|TRBV7-9
CASSLEAGRHNEQFF
TGTGCCAGCAGCTTAGAAGCGGGGCGCCACAATGAGCAGTTCTTC
>TRBJ2-5|TRBD2|NA|TRBV20-1
CSWGPTSGGMQETQYF
TGCAGTTGGGGCCCTACTAGCGGGGGGATGCAAGAGACCCAGTACTTC
>TRBJ1-3|NA|NA|TRBV27
CASRGGAGLPGNTIYF
TGTGCCAGCAGGGGGGGAGCAGGGTTACCTGGAAACACCATATATTTT
>TRBJ2-3|NA|NA|TRBV28
CASRTASITDTQYF
TGTGCCAGCCGGACAGCTTCTATCACAGATACGCAGTATTTT
>TRBJ1-4|NA|few|TRBV19
CASMGTINEKLFF
TGTGCCAGTATGGGGACAATAAATGAAAAACTGTTTTTT
>TRBJ1-5|NA|NA|TRBV20-1
CSARRQTHSNQPQHF
TGCAGTGCAAGGAGACAGACCCATAGCAATCAGCCCCAGCATTTT
>TRBJ2-3|NA|few|TRBV27
CASSSRGRDTQYF
TGTGCCAGCAGTTCCCGGGGCAGGGATACGCAGTATTTT
>TRBJ2-1|TRBD2|many|TRBV7-3
CASSLRAGGPNEQFF
TGTGCCAGCAGCTTAAGAGCGGGAGGGCCCAATGAGCAGTTCTTC
>TRBJ2-7|NA|NA|TRBV20-1
CSARDKRGYEQYF
TGCAGTGCTAGAGACAAGAGGGGTTACGAGCAGTACTTC
>TRBJ1-6|NA|many|TRBV28
CASSFGSPLHF
TGTGCCAGCAGTTTCGGGTCACCCCTCCACTTT
>TRBJ1-1|NA|NA|TRBV7-9
CASSLDTRGAFF
TGTGCCAGCAGCTTAGATACCAGAGGAGCTTTCTTT
>TRBJ1-2|NA|NA|TRBV5-4
CASSLDRNGYTF
TGTGCCAGCAGCTTGGACAGAAATGGCTACACCTTC
>TRBJ1-4|NA|few|TRBV19
CASRTTDRTNEKLFF
TGTGCCAGTAGAACAACGGACAGAACTAATGAAAAACTGTTTTTT
>TRBJ2-1|NA|NA|TRBV7-9
CASSSRDQPTMRQFF
TGTGCCAGCAGCTCCCGGGACCAACCTACAATGAGGCAGTTCTTC
>TRBJ2-1|TRBD2|NA|TRBV7-2
CASSLLTSGLRGEQFF
TGTGCCAGCAGCTTACTGACTAGCGGCCTTAGGGGTGAGCAGTTCTTC
>TRBJ2-2|NA|NA|TRBV7-3
CASSDERAANTGELFF
TGTGCCAGCAGCGATGAAAGAGCTGCGAACACCGGGGAGCTGTTTTTT
>TRBJ2-2|NA|many|TRBV19
CASSIRRHWKITNTGELFF
TGTGCCAGTAGTATAAGGAGACACTGGAAAATTACGAACACCGGGGAGCTGTTTTTT
>TRBJ2-5|TRBD2|few|TRBV20-1
CSARDKAGGRRETQYF
TGCAGTGCTAGAGATAAGGCGGGGGGGCGGCGGGAGACCCAGTACTTC
>TRBJ1-1|NA|many|TRBV7-2
CASSVPERTEAFF
TGTGCCAGCAGCGTCCCCGAGAGAACTGAAGCTTTCTTT
>TRBJ2-5|NA|NA|TRBV12-3/TRBV12-4
CASSFAREETQYF
TGTGCCAGCAGTTTTGCCAGGGAAGAGACCCAGTACTTC
>TRBJ2-1|NA|few|TRBV24-1
CATSEPFREGVENEQFF
TGTGCCACCAGTGAGCCTTTCAGGGAAGGAGTGGAGAATGAGCAGTTCTTC
>TRBJ2-7|NA|few|TRBV7-2
CASSSPVRSLYEQYF
TGTGCCAGCAGCTCCCCGGTAAGAAGTCTCTACGAGCAGTACTTC
>TRBJ1-1|NA|NA|TRBV19
CASKPRGFTEAFF
TGTGCCAGTAAGCCCCGGGGTTTCACTGAAGCTTTCTTT